The sequence of this TCR beta chain was determined in a study of CD8 T cells in ankylosing spondylitis. This CDR3 has 14 residues. V gave up 7 bases and J gave up 5 bases; unmatched junction bases: 9. CDR1 is SNHLY, CDR2 FYNNEI, per germline. Turning to this clonotype: Its target is not known.

Study-level findings and limits: Clones linked to disease were reported to show significant enrichment in matched ankylosing spondylitis synovial fluid. Seemingly distinctive of ankylosing spondylitis blood was a TCR beta motif formed by eight highly homologous variants. Disease-linked clones bore a CD8+ phenotype and were relatively rare in peripheral blood.

In TCRdb, the 5' RACE reads were re-called with MiXCR into one record per CDR3 protein. This sample has around 340,000 distinct CDR3 sequences, with 20% to 25% found just once. The specimen was blood, either unsorted or a sorted T cell fraction (not recorded which). The V and J genes are TRBV2 and TRBJ2-5; TRBD1 matches at 8 bases. This receptor was identified in a male donor with ankylosing spondylitis or in good health (not recorded which). CDR3 sequence (DNA): TGTGCCAGCAATAGACAGGGGAAACGGGAGACCCAGTACTTC. Its translation: CASNRQGKRETQYF.